The 22 T cell receptor beta chains reported below all come from one sample, sequenced in a study of T cell repertoires in cytomegalovirus infection. One entry per CDR3 protein results from TCRdb running MiXCR on the reads. The data hold approximately 500,000 distinct CDR3 sequences, with less than 30% observed a single time. The material sequenced was PBMCs. These receptors originate from a human donor in good health (CMV status not recorded). Some clones in this sample may be carry-over from other donors' samples.

The J gene is TRBJ1-5, the V gene TRBV6-2 or TRBV6-3; D is ambiguous. The CDR3 spans 13 residues. Germline CDR1 reads MNHEY; CDR2 reads SVGEGT. The V and J ends lost 6 bases and 9 bases respectively, with 15 bases between them. CDR3 DNA: TGTGCCAGCAGCTTAGCGGAATTGAGGCCCCAGCATTTT. This translates into CASSLAELRPQHF.

V usage is TRBV18 and J usage is TRBJ2-7; D perhaps matches TRBD2 (6 bases). V was cut by 2 bases and J by 6 bases, with 20 bases left in between. Germline V lookup: CDR1 KGHSH, CDR2 LQKENI. The CDR3 covers 16 residues. The CDR3 DNA reads TGTGCCAGCTCACCAGGTACTGGCGGGAAGGGAAGCGAGCAGTACGTC. Protein: CASSPGTGGKGSEQYV.

DNA for the CDR3: TGCAGTGCCCTTCCCCCGGGAGGAGACAATGAGCAGTTCTTC. Its translation is CSALPPGGDNEQFF. The gene calls are TRBV20-1 and TRBJ2-1, with 7 bases matching TRBD2. V lost 6 bases to trimming and J lost 5 bases; unmatched junction nucleotides: 10. CDR1 is DFQATT and CDR2 is SNEGSKA in the germline V gene (reference sequence). There are 14 residues in the CDR3.

The rearrangement joins TRBV6-6 to TRBJ2-3, with no clear D. Trimming removed 2 bases at V and 2 bases at J, with 14 bases between. The CDR3 totals 16 residues. Germline CDR1 and CDR2: MNHNY and SVGAGI (reference sequence). This CDR3 reads CASSYPLGDDTDTQYF. The CDR3 nucleotides read TGTGCCAGCAGTTACCCACTTGGAGACGACACAGATACGCAGTATTTT.

V gene TRBV12-3 or TRBV12-4 combines with J gene TRBJ2-5, with D unresolved. The CDR3 loop spans 13 amino acids. The V end lost 7 bases, the J end lost 4 bases, and 13 bases lay between the germline ends. The CDR3 nucleotides read TGTGCCAGCACCACGGCCGGGTCAGAGACCCAGTACTTC. It translates to CASTTAGSETQYF.

In this sample, this clonotype turned up a few times. The chain couples TRBV4-2 to TRBJ1-5; D might be TRBD1 (6 bases). This CDR3 has 16 amino acids. The V end lost 0 bases, the J end lost 3 bases, and 12 bases lay between the germline ends. Germline assignment: CDR1 LGHNA and CDR2 YNFKEQ. DNA for the CDR3: TGTGCCAGCAGCCAAGACGGGCAGGGGAACAATCAGCCCCAGCATTTT. The encoded protein is CASSQDGQGNNQPQHF.

The chain recombines TRBV9 with TRBJ1-2, with D unclear. Germline-derived CDR1 and CDR2 are SGDLS and YYNGEE. V was pared by 4 bases and J by 8 bases, with 12 bases between. The CDR3 length is 12 residues. The CDR3 here is CASSFLLDGYTF. CDR3 bases: TGTGCCAGCAGCTTCCTCCTAGACGGCTACACCTTC.

This clonotype has just a few counts. The chain couples TRBV4-1 to TRBJ1-1; D may be TRBD1 (5 bases). The CDR3 runs 15 residues. The germline CDR1 and CDR2 sequences are MGHRA and YSYEKL. The V and J ends lost 3 bases and 8 bases respectively, with 19 bases between them. The CDR3 sequence is CASSHITGLLDEAFF. CDR3 in DNA: TGCGCCAGCAGCCACATTACGGGGCTCCTTGACGAAGCTTTCTTT.

V and J are TRBV7-8 and TRBJ2-7; 9 bases agree with TRBD2. The germline V gene encodes CDR1 SGHVS and CDR2 FQNEAQ. There are 16 residues in the CDR3. The V gene end was trimmed by 1 base and the J gene end by 3 bases; junction bases not matched to a gene: 7. The CDR3 nucleotides read TGTGCCAGCAGCTTAGGCCGGCTAGCGGGATTCTACGAGCAGTACGTC. This translates into CASSLGRLAGFYEQYV.

The chain carries TRBV5-1 and TRBJ1-4; D uncertain. V shed 0 bases and J shed 13 bases, with 13 bases lying between them. Looked up from germline, CDR1 is SGHRS and CDR2 is YFSETQ. CDR3 length: 13 amino acids. The CDR3 sequence: CASSLDGPLGLFF. CDR3 sequence (DNA): TGCGCCAGCAGCTTGGACGGGCCCCTGGGACTGTTTTTT.

V and J are TRBV10-3 and TRBJ2-3; D unresolved. V was cut by 6 bases and J by 2 bases, with 9 bases left in between. This CDR3 comprises 13 residues. Germline assignment: CDR1 ENHRY and CDR2 SYGVKD. The CDR3 sequence is CAIRNESTDTQYF. The CDR3 coding sequence is TGTGCCATCAGAAACGAATCCACAGATACGCAGTATTTT.

The chain recombines TRBV2 with TRBJ2-1, with 8 bases fitting TRBD2. The germline gives CDR1 SNHLY, CDR2 FYNNEI. The CDR3 contains 16 residues. After removal of 2 bases from V and 4 bases from J, the junction contained 7 bases not matched to a gene. This CDR3 is CASSERAAGGYNEQFF. The CDR3 DNA reads as TGTGCCAGCAGTGAACGGGCTGCGGGGGGATACAATGAGCAGTTCTTC.

There are a few counts of this clonotype. The rearrangement uses TRBV20-1 and TRBJ1-2; no reliable D call. Germline CDR1 DFQATT, CDR2 SNEGSKA (reference sequence). The CDR3 has 13 amino acids. Trimming took 0 bases from V and 4 from J, leaving 9 bases between them. The DNA of the CDR3 is TGCAGTGCTAGAGATCGGAAGGCCTATGGCTACACCTTC. Protein sequence: CSARDRKAYGYTF.

This clonotype was seen only a few times. The chain combines TRBV3-1 with TRBJ1-2; 12 nucleotides line up with TRBD1. CDR1 is LGHDT, CDR2 YNNKEL, per germline (reference sequence). V was clipped by 5 bases and J by 7 bases; unmatched bases: 11. This CDR3 has 16 residues. This CDR3 is CASSKGQGASLRGYTF. The CDR3 bases are TGTGCCAGCAGCAAGGGACAGGGGGCTTCCTTGCGTGGCTACACCTTC.

J is TRBJ2-1 and V is TRBV10-2, with 12 bases matching TRBD2. The J segment lost 4 bases and the V segment lost 8 bases, leaving 3 bases of the junction unmatched. Per germline, CDR1 WSHSY and CDR2 SAAADI. The CDR3 sequence is 14 residues long. CDR3 protein: CASRLAGEYNEQFF. As DNA, the CDR3 is TGCGCCAGCCGACTAGCGGGAGAATACAATGAGCAGTTCTTC.

The V and J genes are TRBV6-5 and TRBJ1-2; D remains ambiguous. The germline CDR1 and CDR2 sequences are MNHEY and SVGAGI. Trimming took 5 bases from V and 12 from J, leaving 22 bases between them. The CDR3 consists of 14 residues. The CDR3 coding sequence is TGTGCCAGCAGTCCACCCTCGGGGAGTATGCCAAACACCTTC. It encodes CASSPPSGSMPNTF.

This clonotype was counted only a few times. V and J are TRBV5-4 and TRBJ2-5; the D call may be TRBD1 or TRBD2 (5 bases each). This CDR3 has 15 amino acids. Germline V gene data show CDR1 as SGHNT and CDR2 as YYREEE (reference sequence). The V end lost 0 bases, the J end lost 2 bases, and 11 bases lay between the germline ends. This chain's CDR3 is CASSLGGGMQETQYF. The CDR3 DNA is TGTGCCAGCAGCTTGGGTGGGGGAATGCAAGAGACCCAGTACTTC.

This clonotype showed up many times. The CDR3 loop reads CASSQRRSTMDQPQHF. CDR3 nucleotide sequence: TGTGCCAGCAGCCAGAGAAGGAGTACAATGGATCAGCCCCAGCATTTT. The V and J genes are TRBV7-6 and TRBJ1-5; D uncertain. The CDR3 totals 16 residues. Germline V gene lookup returns CDR1 SGHVS and CDR2 FNYEAQ. Trimming shortened V by 5 bases and J by 5 bases, and 19 bases separated the two germline ends.

The chain has TRBV7-2 and TRBJ1-1, with no clear D. Trimming left V 3 bases short and J 4 bases short, with 18 bases between. The germline gives CDR1 SGHTA, CDR2 FQGNSA. This CDR3 contains 16 residues. The CDR3 spells CASSLRGSIGPTEAFF. For the CDR3, the DNA is TGTGCCAGCAGCTTGAGAGGGTCTATTGGTCCCACTGAAGCTTTCTTT.

The chain employs TRBV20-1 and TRBJ2-3; the match to TRBD2 covers 8 bases. Germline lookup yields CDR1 DFQATT and CDR2 SNEGSKA (reference sequence). V lost 2 bases and J lost 2; bases outside the gene matches: 6. The CDR3 is 15 residues long. The CDR3 spells CSARKLAGTTDTQYF. In DNA form, the CDR3 reads TGCAGTGCTAGAAAGTTAGCGGGAACCACAGATACGCAGTATTTT.

A few counts support this clonotype. The rearrangement uses TRBV7-2 and TRBJ2-5; TRBD2 matches 16 bases. With V trimmed by 5 bases and J by 2 bases, 5 bases remained unmatched. Looked up from germline, CDR1 is SGHTA and CDR2 is FQGNSA. This CDR3 contains 17 residues. In nucleotides, the CDR3 is TGTGCCAGCAGCCCCTCGGGACTAGCGGGAGGGCAAGAGACCCAGTACTTC. Protein sequence: CASSPSGLAGGQETQYF.

DNA of the CDR3: TGTGCCAGCAGTCGGGGGACTAGCGGCTACGAGCAGTACGTC. Its protein is CASSRGTSGYEQYV. The rearrangement uses TRBV13 and TRBJ2-7; 11 bases align to TRBD2. The CDR3 length is 14 residues. CDR1 is PRHDT and CDR2 is FYEKMQ in the germline V gene (reference sequence). J gave up 3 bases and V 6 bases, and 4 bases lay outside the gene matches.